The rows below give T cell receptor beta chains drawn from one sample of a study of OX40 agonist ivuxolimab in advanced cancers. TCRdb keeps only in-frame clones here, not all; method: immunoSEQ multiplex PCR. The sample includes 45,000 to 60,000 clones, 79% seen only once; the top ten take roughly 1.2%. The specimen was CD4+ or CD8+ T cells sorted from blood, collected in a trial of the OX40 agonist ivuxolimab. The source is an adult with an advanced solid tumor such as melanoma, head and neck, liver or kidney cancer. The CDR3 runs from the conserved cysteine through the conserved F or W. A D gene is named only where the DNA matches it firmly. Size values are once, few and many counts, or a class for expanded clones, and some rows have none.

D gene,V gene,clone size,J gene,CDR3 DNA,CDR3 protein
TRBD1,TRBV6-5,NA,TRBJ1-1,TGTGCCAGCAGTTACATGGGGACAGGGGAAACTGAAGCTTTCTTT,CASSYMGTGETEAFF
NA,TRBV30,NA,TRBJ2-3,TGTGCCTGGAGTGTGTTAGGTACGCAGTATTTT,CAWSVLGTQYF
NA,TRBV5-5,once,TRBJ1-2,TGTGCCAGCAGCTTACAGGGAAGAGCCAACTATGGCTACACCTTC,CASSLQGRANYGYTF
NA,TRBV19,NA,TRBJ1-5,TGTGCCAGTCACGAGGGTGGGGGTCAGCCCCAGCATTTT,CASHEGGGQPQHF
TRBD2,TRBV30,NA,TRBJ2-1,TGTGCCTGGACTCCTAGACTAGCGGGGCCAACCGAGCAGTTCTTC,CAWTPRLAGPTEQFF
NA,TRBV4-2,NA,TRBJ2-7,TGTGCCAGCAGCCAAGATTTAACGGTAACCTACGAGCAGTACTTC,CASSQDLTVTYEQYF
TRBD1,TRBV7-2,NA,TRBJ1-6,TGTGCCAGCAGCGATCAGACAGGGCCCAATTCACCCCTCCACTTT,CASSDQTGPNSPLHF
TRBD2,TRBV4-2,NA,TRBJ2-5,TGTGCCAGCAGCCATCCGGGACTAGCGGCCCGGGGGCCCCAGTACTTC,CASSHPGLAARGPQYF
TRBD1,TRBV5-1,NA,TRBJ2-7,TGCGCCAGCAGCATACAGGGGTACGAGCAGTACTTC,CASSIQGYEQYF
TRBD2,TRBV5-1,NA,TRBJ2-5,TGCGCCAGCAGCTTGGCCCCAGCGGGAGGGCCAGAGACCCAGTACTTC,CASSLAPAGGPETQYF
TRBD1,TRBV19,NA,TRBJ1-5,TGTGCCAGTAGTATCTACGGGACAGAGAATAGCAATCAGCCCCAGCATTTT,CASSIYGTENSNQPQHF
NA,TRBV6-1,NA,TRBJ1-1,TGTGCCAGCAGTGAACCCGGGACGGAAAGAGGAGCTTTCTTT,CASSEPGTERGAFF
NA,TRBV6-5,NA,TRBJ1-5,TGTGCCAGCAGTTACGATAGCAATCAGCCCCAGCATTTT,CASSYDSNQPQHF
NA,TRBV6-6,NA,TRBJ2-7,TGTGCCAGCAGCCCCGGGTCCTACGAGCAGTACTTC,CASSPGSYEQYF